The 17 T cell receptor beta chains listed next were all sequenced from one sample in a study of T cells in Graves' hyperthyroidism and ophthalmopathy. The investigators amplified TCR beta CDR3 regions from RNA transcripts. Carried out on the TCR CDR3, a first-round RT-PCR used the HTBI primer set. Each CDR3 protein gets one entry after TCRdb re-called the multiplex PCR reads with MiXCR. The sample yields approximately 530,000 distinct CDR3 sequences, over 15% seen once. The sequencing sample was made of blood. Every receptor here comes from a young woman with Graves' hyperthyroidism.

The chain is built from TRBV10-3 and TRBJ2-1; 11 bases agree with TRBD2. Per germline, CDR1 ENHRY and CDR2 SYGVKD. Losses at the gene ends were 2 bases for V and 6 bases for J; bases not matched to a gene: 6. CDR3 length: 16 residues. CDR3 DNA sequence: TGTGCCATCAGTGAGAATATAGCGGGAGGGCTCAATGAGCAGTTCTTC. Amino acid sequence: CAISENIAGGLNEQFF.

CDR3 nucleotides: TGCAGTGCTAGAGCCGGAACCGGGATTGAGCAGTTCTTC. It yields the protein CSARAGTGIEQFF. V usage is TRBV20-1 and J usage is TRBJ2-1; possibly TRBD2 for D (5 bases). The CDR3 is 13 amino acids. Germline-derived CDR1 and CDR2 are DFQATT and SNEGSKA (reference sequence). Between the trimmed V and J ends, which lost 1 base and 9 bases, there was a span of 13 bases.

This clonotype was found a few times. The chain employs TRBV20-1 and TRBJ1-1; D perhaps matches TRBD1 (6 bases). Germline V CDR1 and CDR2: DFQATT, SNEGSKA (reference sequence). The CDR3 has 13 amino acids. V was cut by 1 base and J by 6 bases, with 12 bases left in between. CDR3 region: CSARARGGSEAFF. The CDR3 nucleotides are TGCAGTGCTAGAGCCAGGGGAGGTTCTGAAGCTTTCTTT.

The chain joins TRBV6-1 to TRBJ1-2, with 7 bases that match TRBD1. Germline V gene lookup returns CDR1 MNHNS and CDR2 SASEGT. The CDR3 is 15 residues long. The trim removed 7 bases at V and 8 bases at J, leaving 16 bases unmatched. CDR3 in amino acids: CASIKAGTAVVGYTF. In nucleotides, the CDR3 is TGTGCCAGCATCAAAGCCGGGACAGCCGTTGTAGGCTACACCTTC.

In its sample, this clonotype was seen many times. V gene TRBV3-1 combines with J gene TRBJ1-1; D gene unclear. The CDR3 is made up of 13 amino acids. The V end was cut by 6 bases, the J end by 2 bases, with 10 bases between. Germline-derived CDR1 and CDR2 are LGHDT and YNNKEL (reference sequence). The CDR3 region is CASRPSSNTEAFF. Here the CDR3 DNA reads TGTGCCAGCAGACCGTCGTCAAACACTGAAGCTTTCTTT.

Here the CDR3 reads CASSRSGQGALRGYTF. The CDR3 coding sequence is TGCGCCAGCAGCCGGTCAGGACAGGGGGCCTTACGCGGCTACACCTTC. The chain links TRBV4-1 to TRBJ1-2, with TRBD1 matching over 11 bases. The J segment lost 8 bases and the V segment lost 4 bases, leaving 12 bases of the junction unmatched. CDR3 size: 16 residues. From germline, CDR1 is MGHRA and CDR2 YSYEKL.

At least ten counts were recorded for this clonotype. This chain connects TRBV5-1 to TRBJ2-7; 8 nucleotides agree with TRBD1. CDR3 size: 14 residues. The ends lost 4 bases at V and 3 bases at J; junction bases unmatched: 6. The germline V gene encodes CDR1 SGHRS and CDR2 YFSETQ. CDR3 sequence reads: CASSQGQGHYEQYF. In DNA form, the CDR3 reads TGCGCCAGCAGCCAAGGACAGGGCCACTACGAGCAGTACTTC.

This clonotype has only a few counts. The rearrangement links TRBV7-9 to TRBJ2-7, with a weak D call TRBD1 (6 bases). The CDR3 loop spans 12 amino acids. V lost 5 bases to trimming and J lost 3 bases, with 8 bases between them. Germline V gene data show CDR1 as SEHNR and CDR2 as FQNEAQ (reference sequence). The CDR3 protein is CASSRQDYEQYF. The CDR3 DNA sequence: TGTGCCAGCAGCCGACAGGACTACGAGCAGTACTTC. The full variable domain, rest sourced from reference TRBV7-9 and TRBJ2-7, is DTGVSQNPRHKITKRGQNVTFRCDPISEHNRLYWYRQTLGQGPEFLTYFQNEAQLEKSRLLSDRFSAERPKGSFSTLEIQRTEQGDSAMYLCASSRQDYEQYFGPGTRLTVT.

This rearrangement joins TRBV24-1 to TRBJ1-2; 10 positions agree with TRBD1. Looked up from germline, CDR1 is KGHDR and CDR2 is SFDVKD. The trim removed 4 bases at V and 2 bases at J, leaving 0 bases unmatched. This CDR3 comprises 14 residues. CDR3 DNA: TGTGCCACCAGTGAGGGACAGGGGAACTATGGCTACACCTTC. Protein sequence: CATSEGQGNYGYTF.

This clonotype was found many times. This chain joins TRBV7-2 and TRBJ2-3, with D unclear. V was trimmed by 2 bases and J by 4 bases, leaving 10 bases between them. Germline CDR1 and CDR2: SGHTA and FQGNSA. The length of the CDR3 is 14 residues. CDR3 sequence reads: CASSLTYSADTQYF. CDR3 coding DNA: TGTGCCAGCAGCTTAACGTACAGTGCAGATACGCAGTATTTT.

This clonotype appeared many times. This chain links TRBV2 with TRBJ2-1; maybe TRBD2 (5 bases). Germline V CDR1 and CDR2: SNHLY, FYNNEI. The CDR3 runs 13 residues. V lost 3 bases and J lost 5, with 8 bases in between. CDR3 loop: CASSDRRHNEQFF. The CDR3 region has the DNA TGTGCCAGCAGTGATCGGAGGCACAATGAGCAGTTCTTC.

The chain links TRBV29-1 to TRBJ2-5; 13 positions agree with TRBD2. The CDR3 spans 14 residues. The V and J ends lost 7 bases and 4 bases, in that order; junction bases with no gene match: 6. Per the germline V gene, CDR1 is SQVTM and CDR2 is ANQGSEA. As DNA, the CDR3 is TGCAGCGCTGGACTAGCGGGAGCGGGAGAGACCCAGTACTTC. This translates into CSAGLAGAGETQYF.

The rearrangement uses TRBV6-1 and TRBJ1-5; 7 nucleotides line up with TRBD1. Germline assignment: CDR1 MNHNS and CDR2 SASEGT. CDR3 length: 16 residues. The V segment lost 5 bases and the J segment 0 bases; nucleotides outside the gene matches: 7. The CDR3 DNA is TGTGCCAGCAGTCCTACCGGGACAGTTAGCAATCAGCCCCAGCATTTT. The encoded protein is CASSPTGTVSNQPQHF.

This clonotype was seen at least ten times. The CDR3 loop is CASSFGGVKNTEAFF. The CDR3 DNA reads as TGTGCCAGCAGTTTTGGGGGGGTGAAGAACACTGAAGCTTTCTTT. The rearrangement uses TRBV12-3 or TRBV12-4 and TRBJ1-1; maybe TRBD1 (5 bases). Trimming removed 3 bases from V and 1 base from J, with 12 bases in between. This CDR3 has 15 residues.

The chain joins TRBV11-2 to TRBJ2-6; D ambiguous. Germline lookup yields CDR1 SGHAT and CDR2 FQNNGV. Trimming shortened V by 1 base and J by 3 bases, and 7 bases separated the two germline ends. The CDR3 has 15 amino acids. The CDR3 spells CASSLGSIGANVLTF. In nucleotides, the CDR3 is TGTGCCAGCAGCTTAGGATCGATTGGGGCCAACGTCCTGACTTTC.

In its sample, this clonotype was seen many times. The CDR3 here is CASSLTGDGQPQHF. In DNA, the CDR3 is TGTGCCAGCAGTCTTACAGGGGATGGTCAGCCCCAGCATTTT. The chain has TRBV12-3 or TRBV12-4 and TRBJ1-5; 7 bases are shared with TRBD1. The CDR3 is 14 residues long. V trimming: 5 bases; J trimming: 6 bases; junction bases outside the gene matches: 7.

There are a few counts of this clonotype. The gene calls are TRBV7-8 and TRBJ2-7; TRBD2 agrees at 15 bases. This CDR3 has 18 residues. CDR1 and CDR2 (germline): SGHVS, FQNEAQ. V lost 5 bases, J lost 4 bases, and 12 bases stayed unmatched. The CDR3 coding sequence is TGTGCCAGCAGCCGTTCCGGGACTAGCGGGAGGACCAAGTACGAGCAGTACTTC. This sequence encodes CASSRSGTSGRTKYEQYF.